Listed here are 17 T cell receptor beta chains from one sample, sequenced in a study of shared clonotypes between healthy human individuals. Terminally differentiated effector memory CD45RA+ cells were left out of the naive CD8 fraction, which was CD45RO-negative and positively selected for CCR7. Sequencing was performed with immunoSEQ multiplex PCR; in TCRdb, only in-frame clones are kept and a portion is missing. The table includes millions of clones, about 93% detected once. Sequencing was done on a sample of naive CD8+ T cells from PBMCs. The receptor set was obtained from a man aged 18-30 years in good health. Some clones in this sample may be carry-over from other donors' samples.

The CDR3 loop is CASSLEGLERETQYF. CDR3 in DNA: TGCGCCAGCAGCTTGGAGGGCCTCGAGAGAGAGACCCAGTACTTC. J is TRBJ2-5 and V is TRBV5-1; D is undetermined. The CDR3 spans 15 residues. The germline V gene encodes CDR1 SGHRS and CDR2 YFSETQ. V lost 0 bases to trimming and J lost 4 bases, with 13 bases between them.

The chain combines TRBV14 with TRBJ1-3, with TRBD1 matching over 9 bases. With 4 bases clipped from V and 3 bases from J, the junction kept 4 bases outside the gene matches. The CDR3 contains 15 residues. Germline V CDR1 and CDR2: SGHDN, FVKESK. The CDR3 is CASSPHRGHGNTIYF. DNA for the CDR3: TGTGCCAGCAGCCCGCACAGGGGGCATGGAAACACCATATATTTT.

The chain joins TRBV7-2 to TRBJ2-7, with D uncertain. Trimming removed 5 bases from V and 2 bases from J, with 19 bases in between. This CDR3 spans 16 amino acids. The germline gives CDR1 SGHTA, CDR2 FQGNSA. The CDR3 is CASSAKTGLEAYEQYF. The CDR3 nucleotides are TGTGCCAGCAGCGCAAAGACTGGGCTTGAAGCCTACGAGCAGTACTTC.

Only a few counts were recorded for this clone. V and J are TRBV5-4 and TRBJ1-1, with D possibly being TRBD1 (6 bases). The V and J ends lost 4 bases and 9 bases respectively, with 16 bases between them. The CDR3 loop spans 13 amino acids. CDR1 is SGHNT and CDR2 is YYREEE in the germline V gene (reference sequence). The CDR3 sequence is CASSAWTEAQAFF. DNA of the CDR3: TGTGCCAGCAGCGCCTGGACAGAGGCTCAAGCTTTCTTT.

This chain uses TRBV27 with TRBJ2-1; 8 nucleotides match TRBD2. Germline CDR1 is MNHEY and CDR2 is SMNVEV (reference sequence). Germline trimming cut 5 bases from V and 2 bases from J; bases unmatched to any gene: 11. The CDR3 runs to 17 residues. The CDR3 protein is CASSIRSGGSTYNEQFF. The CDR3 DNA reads TGTGCCAGCAGTATACGCAGCGGGGGTAGTACCTACAATGAGCAGTTCTTC.

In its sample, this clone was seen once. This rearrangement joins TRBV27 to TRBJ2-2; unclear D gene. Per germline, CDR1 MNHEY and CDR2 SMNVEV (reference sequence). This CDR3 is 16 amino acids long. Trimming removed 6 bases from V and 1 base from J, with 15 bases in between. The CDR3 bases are TGTGCCAGCAGCCGCGACCAGGAGATGAACACCGGGGAGCTGTTTTTT. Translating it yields CASSRDQEMNTGELFF.

CDR3 sequence reads: CASSWAGTSGRFQETQYF. CDR3 in DNA: TGTGCCAGCAGCTGGGCCGGGACTAGCGGGAGGTTCCAAGAGACCCAGTACTTC. The V and J genes are TRBV5-4 and TRBJ2-5; 15 bases are a match to TRBD2. There are 18 residues in the CDR3. The germline V gene encodes CDR1 SGHNT and CDR2 YYREEE (reference sequence). The V segment lost 3 bases and the J segment 1 base; nucleotides outside the gene matches: 7. Full variable domain (remainder filled in from reference TRBV5-4 and TRBJ2-5): ETGVTQSPTHLIKTRGQQVTLRCSSQSGHNTVSWYQQALGQGPQFIFQYYREEENGRGNFPPRFSGLQFPNYSSELNVNALELDDSALYLCASSWAGTSGRFQETQYFGPGTRLLVL.

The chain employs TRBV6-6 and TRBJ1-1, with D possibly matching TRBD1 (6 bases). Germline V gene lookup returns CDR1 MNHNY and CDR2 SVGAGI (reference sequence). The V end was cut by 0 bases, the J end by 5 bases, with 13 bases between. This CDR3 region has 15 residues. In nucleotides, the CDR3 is TGTGCCAGCAGTTACTCGGTTACAGGGTATACTGAAGCTTTCTTT. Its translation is CASSYSVTGYTEAFF.

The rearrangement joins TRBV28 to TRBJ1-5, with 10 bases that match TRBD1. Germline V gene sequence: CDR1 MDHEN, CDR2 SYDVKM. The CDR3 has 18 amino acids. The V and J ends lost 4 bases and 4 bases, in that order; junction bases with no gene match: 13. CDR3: CASSSRDRGPFRNQPQHF. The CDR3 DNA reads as TGTGCCAGCAGTTCCCGGGACAGGGGTCCCTTTAGAAATCAGCCCCAGCATTTT.

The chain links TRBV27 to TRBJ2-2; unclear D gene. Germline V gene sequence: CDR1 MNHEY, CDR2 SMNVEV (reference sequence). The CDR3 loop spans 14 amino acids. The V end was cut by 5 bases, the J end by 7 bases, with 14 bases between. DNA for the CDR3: TGTGCCAGCAGTCCGCTTGGGTCAGACGGGGAGCTGTTTTTT. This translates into CASSPLGSDGELFF.

The CDR3 is CASSLAPGLAGTYEQYF. In DNA form, the CDR3 reads TGTGCCAGCAGCTTAGCCCCGGGACTAGCGGGAACATACGAGCAGTACTTC. V is TRBV7-6 and J is TRBJ2-7, with 13 bases matching TRBD2. The CDR3 is made up of 17 amino acids. Trimming cost V 0 bases and J 4 bases; bases outside gene matches: 6. Germline CDR1 reads SGHVS; CDR2 reads FNYEAQ.

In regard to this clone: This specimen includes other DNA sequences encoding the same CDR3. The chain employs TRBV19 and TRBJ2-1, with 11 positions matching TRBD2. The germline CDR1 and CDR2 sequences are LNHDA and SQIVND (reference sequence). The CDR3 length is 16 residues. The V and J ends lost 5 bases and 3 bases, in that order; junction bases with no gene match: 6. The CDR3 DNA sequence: TGTGCCAGTAGTCCCCGGACTAGCGGGTACTACAATGAGCAGTTCTTC. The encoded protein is CASSPRTSGYYNEQFF.

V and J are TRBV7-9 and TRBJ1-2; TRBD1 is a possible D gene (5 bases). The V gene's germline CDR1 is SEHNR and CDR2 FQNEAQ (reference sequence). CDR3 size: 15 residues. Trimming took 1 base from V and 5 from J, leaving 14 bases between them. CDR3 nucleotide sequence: TGTGCCAGCAGCTTAGGGCAGGGCGGTTATTATGGCTACACCTTC. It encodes CASSLGQGGYYGYTF.

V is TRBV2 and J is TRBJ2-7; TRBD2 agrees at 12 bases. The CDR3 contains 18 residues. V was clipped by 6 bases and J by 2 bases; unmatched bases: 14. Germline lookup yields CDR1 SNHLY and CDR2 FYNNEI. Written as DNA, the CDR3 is TGTGCCAGCAGCGACGGACAGGCGACTAGCGGGAGTACCTACGAGCAGTACTTC. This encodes CASSDGQATSGSTYEQYF.

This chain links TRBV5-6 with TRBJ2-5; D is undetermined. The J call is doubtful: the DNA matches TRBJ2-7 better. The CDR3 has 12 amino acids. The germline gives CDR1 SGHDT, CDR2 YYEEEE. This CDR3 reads CASSSQDYEQYF. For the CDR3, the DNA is TGTGCCAGCAGCTCCCAGGACTACGAGCAGTACTTC.

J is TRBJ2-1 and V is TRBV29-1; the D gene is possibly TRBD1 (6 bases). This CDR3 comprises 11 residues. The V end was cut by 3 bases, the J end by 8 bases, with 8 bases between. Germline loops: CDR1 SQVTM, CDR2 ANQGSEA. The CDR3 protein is CSVETGYEQFF. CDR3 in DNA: TGCAGCGTTGAGACAGGCTATGAGCAGTTCTTC.

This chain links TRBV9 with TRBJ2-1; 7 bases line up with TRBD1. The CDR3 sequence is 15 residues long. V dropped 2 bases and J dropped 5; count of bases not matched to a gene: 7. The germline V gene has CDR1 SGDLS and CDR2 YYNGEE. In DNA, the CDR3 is TGTGCCAGCAGCGTTAGTTGGGACAGACACAATGAGCAGTTCTTC. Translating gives CASSVSWDRHNEQFF.